These T cell receptor beta chains were read from a single sample in a study of CD8 T cells in ankylosing spondylitis. TCRdb processed the 5' RACE reads anew with MiXCR; each CDR3 protein has one entry. The table lists approximately 500,000 distinct CDR3 sequences, approximately 11% of them singletons, with about 6.5% in the top ten. Sequencing was done on a sample of blood, either unsorted or a sorted T cell fraction (not recorded which). These receptor sequences come from a male donor with ankylosing spondylitis. Each CDR3 is given with its conserved first and last residue. D genes are given only for firm matches. Expanded clones get a size class; other rows say once, few or many, or leave the size out.

clone_size	v_call	j_call	d_call	cdr3_aa	cdr3_nt
many	TRBV12-3/TRBV12-4	TRBJ2-3	-	CASTKTDTQYF	TGTGCCAGCACCAAGACAGATACGCAGTATTTT
-	TRBV28	TRBJ2-7	-	CASRVGDHEQYF	TGTGCCAGCAGGGTAGGGGACCACGAGCAGTACTTC
few	TRBV20-1	TRBJ2-3	TRBD2	CSATTAGVGDTQYF	TGCAGTGCTACTACAGCGGGAGTGGGAGATACGCAGTATTTT
many	TRBV5-1	TRBJ1-5	-	CASSLGSNQPQHF	TGCGCCAGCAGCTTGGGTAGCAATCAGCCCCAGCATTTT
-	TRBV6-1	TRBJ2-5	TRBD2	CASRASGSLLETQYF	TGTGCCAGCAGGGCTAGCGGGAGTCTATTGGAGACCCAGTACTTC
many	TRBV30	TRBJ2-1	-	CAWSLGSSDEQFF	TGTGCCTGGAGTTTGGGCAGTAGTGATGAGCAGTTCTTC
many	TRBV7-9	TRBJ2-3	-	CASSLRGLGDTQYF	TGTGCCAGCAGCTTACGGGGGCTCGGAGATACGCAGTATTTT
many	TRBV12-3/TRBV12-4	TRBJ2-3	TRBD2	CASSPRLAGGADTQYF	TGTGCCAGCAGTCCTCGACTAGCGGGAGGTGCAGATACGCAGTATTTT
-	TRBV20-1	TRBJ2-1	TRBD1	CSATHPNRDRGYNEQFF	TGCAGTGCTACCCACCCGAATCGGGACAGGGGCTACAATGAGCAGTTCTTC
-	TRBV5-6	TRBJ2-7	-	CASSSPDRYYEQYF	TGTGCCAGCAGCTCGCCCGACAGGTACTACGAGCAGTACTTC
-	TRBV20-1	TRBJ2-3	-	CSASPLERGTDTQYF	TGCAGTGCTAGTCCGCTAGAAAGAGGCACAGATACGCAGTATTTT